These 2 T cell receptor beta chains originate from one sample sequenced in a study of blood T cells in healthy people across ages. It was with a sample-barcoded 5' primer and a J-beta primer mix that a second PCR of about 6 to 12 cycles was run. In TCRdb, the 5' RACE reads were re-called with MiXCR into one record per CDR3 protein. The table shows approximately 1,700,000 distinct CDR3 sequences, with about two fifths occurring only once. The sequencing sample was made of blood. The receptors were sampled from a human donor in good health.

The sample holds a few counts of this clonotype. This CDR3 is CASSPSGATGELFF. The CDR3 DNA reads TGCGCCAGCAGCCCGTCCGGGGCCACCGGGGAGCTGTTTTTT. The V call is TRBV5-1, the J call TRBJ2-2; D may be TRBD1 or TRBD2 (5 bases each). With 4 bases removed from V and 4 bases from J, the gap between germline ends came to 11 bases. Germline V gene data show CDR1 as SGHRS and CDR2 as YFSETQ. The CDR3 is made up of 14 amino acids.

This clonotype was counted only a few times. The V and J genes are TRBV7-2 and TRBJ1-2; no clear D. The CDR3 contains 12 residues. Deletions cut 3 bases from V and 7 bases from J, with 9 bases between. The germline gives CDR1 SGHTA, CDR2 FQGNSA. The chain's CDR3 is CASSLNRPGYTF. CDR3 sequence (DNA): TGTGCCAGCAGCTTGAATCGTCCTGGCTACACCTTC.